The 25 T cell receptor beta chains below were found in one sample sequenced in a study of post-analysis software for immune sequencing data. Study-wide points: Elevated frequency relative to controls characterized four or five TRBV segments in patients, TRBV5-6, TRBV5-1 and TRBV20-1 among them.

Sequencing libraries made from TCR beta cDNA carried unique molecular identifiers. TCRdb re-called the PCR reads through MiXCR, storing one row per CDR3 protein. Seen here are 250,000 to 300,000 distinct CDR3 sequences, 36% observed once, and the top ten hold approximately 4.6%. Their antigen targets remain unknown. Source material: blood. The receptors derive from a girl between 5 and 17 years old with multiple sclerosis.

Of note for this clonotype: Being one base from a much bigger clone, this may be a read error. The chain has TRBV4-1 and TRBJ2-5; D gene uncertain. Germline lookup yields CDR1 MGHRA and CDR2 YSYEKL. CDR3 length: 14 residues. V gave up 0 bases and J gave up 11 bases, with 16 bases separating them. The CDR3 spells CASSQEGPHNEQYF. The CDR3 region has the DNA TGCGCCAGCAGCCAAGAGGGCCCCCACAATGAGCAGTACTTC.

This clonotype was found a few times. This chain connects TRBV7-9 to TRBJ2-5; weak D call: TRBD2 (5 bases). Trimming removed 5 bases at V and 4 bases at J, with 14 bases between. The CDR3 contains 14 residues. Germline V gives CDR1 SEHNR, CDR2 FQNEAQ (reference sequence). CDR3 region: CASSPPDEGETQYF. DNA of the CDR3: TGTGCCAGCAGCCCACCCGACGAGGGAGAGACCCAGTACTTC.

This clonotype was seen just once. This rearrangement joins TRBV5-1 to TRBJ1-1; D unclear. Germline V gene lookup returns CDR1 SGHRS and CDR2 YFSETQ. Trimming removed 5 bases from V and 1 base from J, with 12 bases in between. This CDR3 has 14 amino acids. The CDR3 reads CASRLTRENTEAFF. The CDR3 bases are TGCGCCAGCAGATTGACTAGAGAGAACACTGAAGCTTTCTTT.

Ten or more counts support this clonotype. The rearrangement uses TRBV18 and TRBJ1-2; 7 positions match TRBD1. Germline loops: CDR1 KGHSH, CDR2 LQKENI. The CDR3 has 14 amino acids. With V trimmed by 0 bases and J by 6 bases, 4 bases remained unmatched. The CDR3 region has the DNA TGTGCCAGCTCACCACCAAGCAGGGGGGATGGCTACACCTTC. Amino acids: CASSPPSRGDGYTF. The whole variable domain, filled in from reference TRBV18 and TRBJ1-2, reads NAGVMQNPRHLVRRRGQEARLRCSPMKGHSHVYWYRQLPEEGLKFMVYLQKENIIDESGMPKERFSAEFPKEGPSILRIQQVVRGDSAAYFCASSPPSRGDGYTFGSGTRLTVV.

This clonotype was counted many times. The chain carries TRBV5-1 and TRBJ1-2; the D is unclear. The germline V gene encodes CDR1 SGHRS and CDR2 YFSETQ. V was cut by 2 bases and J by 6 bases, with 17 bases left in between. This CDR3 region has 15 residues. The CDR3 DNA follows: TGCGCCAGCAGCTTAGCTTTGGTTACCGGGAATGGCTACACCTTC. As protein: CASSLALVTGNGYTF.

This chain uses TRBV20-1 with TRBJ2-5, with no clear D. CDR3 length: 13 residues. CDR1 is DFQATT and CDR2 is SNEGSKA in the germline V gene (reference sequence). The V end was cut by 6 bases, the J end by 2 bases, with 13 bases between. CDR3 sequence reads: CSARLGLQETQYF. In nucleotides, the CDR3 is TGCAGTGCGAGACTCGGGTTGCAAGAGACCCAGTACTTC.

This clonotype was detected ten times or more. The chain recombines TRBV7-2 with TRBJ2-7; weak D call: TRBD1 (6 bases). The V end lost 1 base, the J end lost 3 bases, and 10 bases lay between the germline ends. In germline, CDR1 is SGHTA, CDR2 FQGNSA. This CDR3 contains 14 residues. For the CDR3, the DNA is TGTGCCAGCAGCTTAGATACAGGGTTCTACGAGCAGTACTTC. Residues: CASSLDTGFYEQYF.

This clonotype has at least ten counts. This chain connects TRBV7-2 to TRBJ2-5, with 7 bases lining up with TRBD1. The junction had 12 bases not matched to a gene; V was cut back by 3 bases and J by 5 bases. The germline gives CDR1 SGHTA, CDR2 FQGNSA. This CDR3 spans 16 amino acids. The CDR3 nucleotides are TGTGCCAGCAGCTTCCCCTCTAGAGGGGGCCGTGAGACCCAGTACTTC. Translating it yields CASSFPSRGGRETQYF.

This chain uses TRBV19 with TRBJ1-5; possible D gene TRBD1, 5 bases. CDR3 length: 17 amino acids. Germline CDR1 reads LNHDA; CDR2 reads SQIVND (reference sequence). Trimming took off 3 bases at V and 5 bases at J, with 20 bases between the two ends. The CDR3 protein is CASSIPGAGDKDQPQHF. CDR3 bases: TGTGCCAGTAGTATTCCCGGGGCCGGAGACAAAGATCAGCCCCAGCATTTT.

The sample holds a few counts of this clonotype. Mismatch with germline at one junction end may stem from a read error. This chain joins TRBV4-1 and TRBJ1-5; D uncertain. The CDR3 totals 15 residues. Germline CDR1 MGHRA, CDR2 YSYEKL. The CDR3 loop reads CASSQVITSNQPRHF. CDR3 nucleotides: TGCGCCAGCAGCCAAGTCATAACTAGCAATCAGCCCCGGCATTTT.

The table lists this clonotype with a few counts. The chain recombines TRBV29-1 with TRBJ2-2, with 10 nucleotides matching TRBD1. J lost 1 base, V lost 6 bases, and 14 bases had no gene match. The CDR3 has 18 residues. Germline V CDR1 and CDR2: SQVTM, ANQGSEA. CDR3 amino acids: CSVTGGAKFGGNTGELFF. CDR3 in DNA: TGCAGCGTGACAGGGGGCGCGAAGTTCGGTGGGAACACCGGGGAGCTGTTTTTT.

This clonotype was seen many times. V gene TRBV12-3 or TRBV12-4 combines with J gene TRBJ2-1; unclear D gene. The V end lost 3 bases, the J end lost 7 bases, and 10 bases lay between the germline ends. There are 13 residues in the CDR3. CDR3 in amino acids: CASSLPVGNEQFF. For the CDR3, the DNA is TGTGCCAGCAGTTTGCCGGTTGGGAATGAGCAGTTCTTC.

This clonotype was detected ten times or more. The chain carries TRBV29-1 and TRBJ2-1; 14 positions match TRBD2. J gave up 8 bases and V 8 bases, and 8 bases lay outside the gene matches. The CDR3 totals 14 residues. In germline, CDR1 is SQVTM, CDR2 ANQGSEA. This CDR3 reads CSSTSGGAPDEQFF. The CDR3 DNA sequence: TGCAGCTCGACTAGCGGGGGGGCTCCGGATGAGCAGTTCTTC.

This clonotype was observed a handful of times. A single base separates this from a much larger clone, so it may be a read error. The rearrangement joins TRBV6-6 to TRBJ2-7; D gene uncertain. There are 16 residues in the CDR3. Germline CDR1 is MNHNY and CDR2 is SVGAGI (reference sequence). V lost 8 bases to trimming and J lost 7 bases, with 27 bases between them. DNA for the CDR3: TGTGCCAGCTCCCTTGCGCTAACATCGGGCTACAATGAGCAGTACTTC. This encodes CASSLALTSGYNEQYF.

This clonotype was counted ten times or more. The chain uses TRBV4-2 and TRBJ1-4; 9 nucleotides match TRBD1. The germline gives CDR1 LGHNA, CDR2 YNFKEQ. The CDR3 runs to 17 residues. J was trimmed by 3 bases and V by 0 bases; bases with no gene match: 5. The chain's CDR3 is CASSQDGGTGSNEKLFF. In DNA, the CDR3 is TGTGCCAGCAGCCAAGATGGTGGGACAGGGTCTAATGAAAAACTGTTTTTT.

This clonotype was observed many times. The J gene is TRBJ1-1, the V gene TRBV10-2; TRBD1 agrees at 7 bases. Per germline, CDR1 WSHSY and CDR2 SAAADI. The CDR3 extends over 21 amino acids. Germline trimming cut 2 bases from V and 0 bases from J; bases unmatched to any gene: 21. CDR3 in DNA: TGCGCCAGCAGTGAGCAGAAACCGGGACAGCCGACCCTAGGGGTGAACACTGAAGCTTTCTTT. This codes for CASSEQKPGQPTLGVNTEAFF.

This clonotype was seen more than once but under ten times. CDR3 DNA sequence: TGTGCCAGCAGTTCCCCTTTGCCGGAGGCTTTCTTT. Encoded protein: CASSSPLPEAFF. This chain connects TRBV12-3 or TRBV12-4 to TRBJ1-1; D is unclear. This CDR3 spans 12 amino acids. The V end was cut by 4 bases, the J end by 11 bases, with 14 bases between.

This clonotype was recorded a few times. Given a much more abundant clone one base away, this may be a read error. CDR3 DNA sequence: TGTGCCAGCAGCCAAGAAGGGGTAGTAGCCTACAATGAGCAGTACTTC. It specifies CASSQEGVVAYNEQYF. This chain links TRBV4-2 with TRBJ2-7; weak D call: TRBD1 (5 bases). V dropped 0 bases and J dropped 7 bases, with 19 bases sitting between them. The CDR3 extends over 16 amino acids. The germline V gene has CDR1 LGHNA and CDR2 YNFKEQ.

Remarks on this clonotype: A much larger clone differs by one base, so this may be a read error. J is TRBJ2-1 and V is TRBV6-4; 8 nucleotides agree with TRBD1. Germline V lookup: CDR1 MRHNA, CDR2 SNTAGT. V lost 6 bases to trimming and J lost 10 bases; unmatched junction nucleotides: 8. The CDR3 loop spans 13 amino acids. CDR3 nucleotides: TGTGCCAGCAGGGGGGACAGGAATGGGGAGCAGTTCTTC. This codes for CASRGDRNGEQFF.

Many counts were recorded for this clonotype. CDR3 in DNA: TGCGCCAGCAGCTTACAGGGGTTCACTGAAGCTTTCTTT. Its protein product is CASSLQGFTEAFF. J is TRBJ1-1 and V is TRBV5-1; 7 nucleotides line up with TRBD1. The germline CDR1 and CDR2 sequences are SGHRS and YFSETQ. CDR3 length equals 13 residues. V lost 2 bases and J lost 4; bases outside the gene matches: 2.

For this clonotype: A junction end diverges from the germline sequence, so it may reflect a read error. The genes are TRBV28 and TRBJ1-6; D gene uncertain. Germline V lookup: CDR1 MDHEN, CDR2 SYDVKM. This CDR3 spans 15 amino acids. Written as DNA, the CDR3 is TGCGCCAGCAGTTTGGTCCAGATAGCCAATTCACCCCTCCACTTT. Protein product: CASSLVQIANSPLHF.

Remarks on this clonotype: One end of the junction does not line up with germline, which may come from a read error. The chain links TRBV20-1 to TRBJ2-1; 8 positions match TRBD2. The CDR3 spans 12 residues. Germline lookup yields CDR1 DFQATT and CDR2 SNEGSKA (reference sequence). CDR3 DNA: TGCAGGGCTAGATCGCGGGGGGACGAGCAGTTCTTC. This encodes CRARSRGDEQFF.

This clonotype appeared many times. This chain connects TRBV12-3 or TRBV12-4 to TRBJ1-1, with TRBD1 as a possible D gene (5 bases). Between the trimmed V and J ends, which lost 5 bases and 5 bases, there was a span of 15 bases. The CDR3 consists of 14 residues. CDR3 protein: CASSQTVQGTEAFF. The CDR3 DNA is TGTGCCAGCAGTCAGACTGTGCAGGGAACTGAAGCTTTCTTT.

Details on this clonotype: One junction end disagrees with the germline gene, perhaps due to a read error. The chain combines TRBV10-3 with TRBJ2-6; perhaps D is TRBD1 or TRBD2 (5 bases each). Germline CDR1 and CDR2: ENHRY and SYGVKD. The CDR3 is made up of 17 amino acids. The CDR3 sequence is CAISEATDSLRANALTF. CDR3 coding DNA: TGTGCCATCAGTGAGGCTACCGACAGTCTGAGGGCCAACGCCCTGACTTTC.

This clonotype was found many times. This chain uses TRBV18 with TRBJ2-7; tentatively, D is TRBD2 (5 bases). Trimming stripped 3 bases from V and 2 bases from J, with 8 bases between. The CDR3 extends over 13 amino acids. CDR1 and CDR2 (germline): KGHSH, LQKENI. DNA for the CDR3: TGTGCCAGCTCACCCTCCGGGACCTACGAGCAGTACTTC. Translated, it gives CASSPSGTYEQYF.